Presented here are 27 T cell receptor beta chains from one specimen sequenced in a study of post-analysis software for immune sequencing data. Study conclusions and caveats: Relative to controls, patients had about five TRBV segments at higher frequency, with TRBV5-6, TRBV5-1 and TRBV20-1 among these.

Unique molecular identifiers featured in each of the TCR beta cDNA libraries. TCRdb passed the PCR reads through MiXCR, listing each CDR3 protein once. Found here are more than 500,000 distinct CDR3 sequences, around a third of them singletons; the top ten hold 4.5% to 7.5%. These receptors have no identified antigens. Sequencing was carried out using blood. These receptor sequences come from a girl younger than 18 with multiple sclerosis.

This clonotype showed up just a few times. This chain connects TRBV6-5 to TRBJ2-1; perhaps D is TRBD1 or TRBD2 (6 bases each). V shed 5 bases and J shed 10 bases, with 18 bases lying between them. The germline V gene has CDR1 MNHEY and CDR2 SVGAGI. The CDR3 spans 14 residues. As DNA, the CDR3 is TGTGCCAGCAGTCAACTAGAGGGGGGAACCGAGCAGTTCTTC. Its protein product is CASSQLEGGTEQFF.

V gene TRBV4-1 combines with J gene TRBJ1-3, with D hard to call. This CDR3 spans 18 amino acids. The V gene lost 4 bases and the J gene lost 0 bases, with 19 bases spanning the gap. The germline gives CDR1 MGHRA, CDR2 YSYEKL. CDR3 residues: CASSPRYHEGFSGNTIYF. CDR3 nucleotide sequence: TGCGCCAGCAGCCCCCGGTACCATGAGGGCTTCTCTGGAAACACCATATATTTT.

The rearrangement joins TRBV24-1 to TRBJ1-2; 8 positions match TRBD1. Germline values: CDR1 KGHDR, CDR2 SFDVKD. With 4 bases clipped from V and 3 bases from J, the junction kept 3 bases outside the gene matches. The CDR3 is 14 amino acids. CDR3 in amino acids: CATSDPGQDYGYTF. The CDR3 DNA is TGTGCCACCAGTGACCCGGGACAGGACTATGGCTACACCTTC.

V gene TRBV20-1 combines with J gene TRBJ1-1; D call uncertain. The germline V gene has CDR1 DFQATT and CDR2 SNEGSKA (reference sequence). Trimming cost V 3 bases and J 5 bases, with 7 bases left between them. The CDR3 consists of 11 residues. Here the CDR3 reads CSARGRTEAFF. DNA of the CDR3: TGCAGTGCTAGGGGAAGGACTGAAGCTTTCTTT.

At least ten counts were recorded for this clonotype. The chain uses TRBV12-3 or TRBV12-4 and TRBJ2-5; D is unresolved. The V end lost 8 bases, the J end lost 4 bases, and 14 bases lay between the germline ends. This CDR3 region has 13 residues. CDR3 sequence reads: CASGRSQGETQYF. As DNA, the CDR3 is TGTGCCAGCGGGCGGTCTCAAGGAGAGACCCAGTACTTC.

This clonotype was detected only a few times. This chain links TRBV5-1 with TRBJ2-1; 9 bases are a match to TRBD1. CDR1 and CDR2 (germline): SGHRS, YFSETQ. After removal of 4 bases from V and 4 bases from J, the junction contained 6 bases not matched to a gene. This CDR3 contains 15 residues. The CDR3 coding sequence is TGCGCCAGCAGCCCCTGGACAGGGGCGTACAATGAGCAGTTCTTC. Protein: CASSPWTGAYNEQFF.

A word on this clonotype: At one boundary the junction diverges from the germline segment, which might be a read error. V is TRBV9 and J is TRBJ2-3; D tentatively fits TRBD1 or TRBD2 (6 bases each). CDR3 length equals 16 residues. CDR1 and CDR2 (germline): SGDLS, YYNGEE. Written as DNA, the CDR3 is TGTGCCAGCAGCCCCAAGGGGGGCAGGTCCCGGGATATGCAGTATTTT. The encoded protein is CASSPKGGRSRDMQYF. Full variable domain (missing parts from reference TRBV9 and TRBJ2-3): DSGVTQTPKHLITATGQRVTLRCSPRSGDLSVYWYQQSLDQGLQFLIQYYNGEERAKGNILERFSAQQFPDLHSELNLSSLELGDSALYFCASSPKGGRSRDMQYFGPGTRLTVL.

This clonotype was found once. This may come from a read error, since a much larger clone is one base off. The chain has TRBV20-1 and TRBJ2-3; 9 bases fit TRBD2. With 2 bases clipped from V and 2 bases from J, the junction kept 5 bases outside the gene matches. The germline V gene encodes CDR1 DFQATT and CDR2 SNEGSKA (reference sequence). There are 15 residues in the CDR3. The CDR3 DNA is TGCAGTGCTAGAAAATCTAGCGGGAACACAGATACGCAGTATTTT. Its translation is CSARKSSGNTDTQYF.

The rearrangement uses TRBV12-3 or TRBV12-4 and TRBJ1-5; no clear D. This CDR3 region has 13 residues. V shed 3 bases and J shed 3 bases, with 6 bases lying between them. The CDR3 coding sequence is TGTGCCAGCAGTTTCGCCCTCAATCAGCCCCAGCATTTT. Residues: CASSFALNQPQHF.

Comment on this clonotype: Compared with germline, one end of the junction differs, possibly owing to a read error. This sequence joins TRBV5-1 and TRBJ2-7, with TRBD2 as a possible D gene (5 bases). The CDR3 is 14 residues long. Germline CDR1 SGHRS, CDR2 YFSETQ. CDR3 coding DNA: TGCGCCAGCAGCTTGGAAAGGACTTCCTATGAGCAGTACTTC. Protein product: CASSLERTSYEQYF.

This clonotype was counted once. V gene TRBV5-1 combines with J gene TRBJ2-5, with 13 bases aligning to TRBD2. Per the germline V gene, CDR1 is SGHRS and CDR2 is YFSETQ. J gave up 5 bases and V 3 bases, and 7 bases lay outside the gene matches. This CDR3 is 16 amino acids long. The CDR3 loop reads CASSWQLAGGSETQYF. The CDR3 nucleotides read TGCGCCAGCAGCTGGCAACTAGCGGGGGGGTCGGAGACCCAGTACTTC.

The chain links TRBV12-3 or TRBV12-4 to TRBJ1-5; no clear D. Between the trimmed V and J ends, which lost 5 bases and 4 bases, there was a span of 15 bases. There are 15 residues in the CDR3. In DNA form, the CDR3 reads TGTGCCAGCAGTGTTAGGTGGGGAGTTAATCAGCCCCAGCATTTT. This codes for CASSVRWGVNQPQHF.

The V gene is TRBV3-1, the J gene TRBJ2-7, with 8 positions matching TRBD2. The CDR3 contains 14 residues. CDR1 and CDR2 from the germline V gene are LGHDT and YNNKEL (reference sequence). The ends lost 3 bases at V and 6 bases at J; junction bases unmatched: 7. This CDR3 is CASSQAGGKSEQYF. The DNA of the CDR3 is TGTGCCAGCAGCCAGGCGGGGGGAAAGAGCGAGCAGTACTTC.

There are a few counts of this clonotype. The chain carries TRBV6-6 and TRBJ2-5; either TRBD1 or TRBD2 may supply D (5 bases each). This CDR3 spans 14 amino acids. CDR1 and CDR2 from the germline V gene are MNHNY and SVGAGI (reference sequence). V lost 7 bases and J 4 bases, leaving 16 bases between the germline ends. CDR3 sequence (DNA): TGTGCCAGCAACGACCTGGGGGAAGGAGAGACCCAGTACTTC. This encodes CASNDLGEGETQYF.

This clonotype appeared a few times. V gene TRBV7-9 combines with J gene TRBJ2-1, with D perhaps matching TRBD1 or TRBD2 (5 bases each). The CDR3 is 15 amino acids. The germline V and J ends were trimmed by 1 base and 4 bases, with 11 bases remaining between them. The germline CDR1 and CDR2 sequences are SEHNR and FQNEAQ (reference sequence). CDR3 bases: TGTGCCAGCAGCTTAGATCCGGGACGGTACAATGAGCAGTTCTTC. It yields the protein CASSLDPGRYNEQFF.

This clonotype was seen more than once but under ten times. CDR3 in amino acids: CAISEPGGRGYGYTF. The CDR3 region has the DNA TGTGCCATCAGCGAACCAGGGGGCCGGGGCTATGGCTACACCTTC. The chain joins TRBV10-3 to TRBJ1-2, with TRBD1 identical over 8 bases. The V gene end was trimmed by 6 bases and the J gene end by 4 bases; junction bases not matched to a gene: 10. Germline V gene sequence: CDR1 ENHRY, CDR2 SYGVKD. The CDR3 extends over 15 amino acids.

The gene calls are TRBV3-1 and TRBJ1-5, with D perhaps matching TRBD1 (5 bases). The CDR3 has 18 amino acids. Germline loops: CDR1 LGHDT, CDR2 YNNKEL (reference sequence). Trimming stripped 1 base from V and 4 bases from J, with 20 bases between. CDR3 protein: CASSQGWGRAGGNQPQHF. The CDR3 DNA reads as TGTGCCAGCAGCCAAGGTTGGGGGAGGGCCGGGGGAAATCAGCCCCAGCATTTT.

The V and J genes are TRBV24-1 and TRBJ2-1; no reliable D call. Deletions cut 4 bases from V and 4 bases from J, with 19 bases between. CDR3 length equals 17 residues. Germline CDR1 is KGHDR and CDR2 is SFDVKD. The CDR3 is CATSDPSLHGDYNEQFF. CDR3 bases: TGTGCCACCAGTGACCCGTCCCTTCATGGGGATTACAATGAGCAGTTCTTC.

The V and J genes are TRBV3-1 and TRBJ1-1, with D tentatively TRBD1 (6 bases). Per germline, CDR1 LGHDT and CDR2 YNNKEL (reference sequence). The CDR3 sequence is 15 residues long. V was clipped by 2 bases and J by 5 bases, with 15 bases between them. CDR3 sequence reads: CASSQPGVLLTEAFF. The CDR3 DNA is TGTGCCAGCAGCCAACCAGGGGTCCTCCTAACTGAAGCTTTCTTT. Full variable domain (rest looked up from reference TRBV3-1 and TRBJ1-1): DTAVSQTPKYLVTQMGNDKSIKCEQNLGHDTMYWYKQDSKKFLKIMFSYNNKELIINETVPNRFSPKSPDKAHLNLHINSLELGDSAVYFCASSQPGVLLTEAFFGQGTRLTVV.

As concerns this clonotype: Germline and junction disagree at one end, which may indicate a read error. The chain employs TRBV7-3 and TRBJ1-2; D not resolved. The CDR3 spans 15 residues. CDR1 is SGHTA, CDR2 FQGTGA, per germline. The DNA of the CDR3 is TGTGTCAGCAGCCGGGATGGACGTTCGGAGGGAGGCTACACCTTC. It yields the protein CVSSRDGRSEGGYTF.

The chain uses TRBV20-1 and TRBJ1-2; tentatively, D is TRBD1 (5 bases). Germline CDR1 reads DFQATT; CDR2 reads SNEGSKA (reference sequence). CDR3 size: 13 residues. Trimming stripped 6 bases from V and 7 bases from J, with 18 bases between. DNA for the CDR3: TGCAGTGCAAACGCCGGGACCGGCGGTGGCTACACCTTC. This codes for CSANAGTGGGYTF.

Turning to this clonotype: One end of the junction varies from germline; a read error may be responsible. This chain connects TRBV28 to TRBJ2-6, with D maybe TRBD1 (5 bases). Germline CDR1 is MDHEN and CDR2 is SYDVKM. This CDR3 is 17 amino acids long. In nucleotides, the CDR3 is TGTGCCAGCAGCCCCTTCCCCCTGGGCTCTGGGGCTAACGTCCTGACTTTC. It is translated as CASSPFPLGSGANVLTF.

The chain recombines TRBV6-5 with TRBJ1-5, with a weak D call TRBD1 (6 bases). Germline lookup yields CDR1 MNHEY and CDR2 SVGAGI. CDR3 length equals 16 residues. The V end lost 6 bases, the J end lost 6 bases, and 21 bases lay between the germline ends. The CDR3: CASRKAQGRRGQPQHF. CDR3 coding DNA: TGTGCCAGCAGGAAAGCACAGGGAAGACGGGGTCAGCCCCAGCATTTT.

The chain combines TRBV5-1 with TRBJ2-5; TRBD1 matches at 8 bases. Germline V gene lookup returns CDR1 SGHRS and CDR2 YFSETQ. Trimming removed 0 bases from V and 5 bases from J; junction bases left unmatched: 12. This CDR3 is 17 amino acids long. The CDR3 region has the DNA TGCGCCAGCAGCTTGGGAAGGGGACAGGCCTTATGGGAGACCCAGTACTTC. Its protein product is CASSLGRGQALWETQYF.

This clonotype was seen a handful of times. The chain links TRBV6-5 to TRBJ1-1, with D hard to call. The germline V gene encodes CDR1 MNHEY and CDR2 SVGAGI. This CDR3 has 13 residues. Trimming took off 7 bases at V and 1 base at J, with 10 bases between the two ends. The CDR3 coding sequence is TGTGCCAGCAACAAGGTTAGGAACACTGAAGCTTTCTTT. Translated: CASNKVRNTEAFF.

The rearrangement uses TRBV5-5 and TRBJ2-7; 10 nucleotides line up with TRBD2. Germline CDR1 is SGHKS and CDR2 is YYEKEE (reference sequence). Losses at the gene ends were 4 bases for V and 8 bases for J; bases not matched to a gene: 9. The CDR3 loop spans 14 amino acids. CDR3 in amino acids: CASSNSAGGLKQYF. The CDR3 DNA is TGTGCCAGCAGCAACTCAGCGGGGGGGTTGAAGCAGTACTTC.

This clonotype came up a few times. This chain joins TRBV6-1 and TRBJ2-1; D is uncertain. V was pared by 3 bases and J by 0 bases, with 9 bases between. CDR3 length: 15 amino acids. Germline loops: CDR1 MNHNS, CDR2 SASEGT. CDR3 bases: TGTGCCAGCAGTGAGTCACCGAGCTCCTACAATGAGCAGTTCTTC. Its translation is CASSESPSSYNEQFF.